Shown below are 8 T cell receptor beta chains from a single sample sequenced in a study of blood T cell repertoires in COVID-19. Sequencing used immunoSEQ multiplex PCR; TCRdb keeps in-frame clones, though not all of them. The table has 200,000 to 300,000 clones, 80% to 90% seen once; the top ten hold around 7.5%. The sample taken for sequencing was peripheral blood. These receptors were obtained from an elderly woman with COVID-19, enrolled during active disease.

V is TRBV6-6 and J is TRBJ1-5, with D possibly matching TRBD1 (6 bases). The CDR3 consists of 14 residues. Per germline, CDR1 MNHNY and CDR2 SVGAGI (reference sequence). Trimming took off 5 bases at V and 13 bases at J, with 21 bases between the two ends. The CDR3 spells CASSQGLNAEGQHF. The CDR3 nucleotides are TGTGCCAGCAGTCAGGGGCTCAACGCCGAAGGACAGCATTTT.

V is TRBV27 and J is TRBJ2-3; 11 nucleotides match TRBD2. Germline assignment: CDR1 MNHEY and CDR2 SMNVEV (reference sequence). V trimming: 6 bases; J trimming: 6 bases; junction bases outside the gene matches: 11. This CDR3 has 16 amino acids. CDR3 sequence: CASRTPTSGKWDTQYF. The DNA of the CDR3 is TGTGCCAGCAGGACCCCGACTAGCGGGAAGTGGGATACGCAGTATTTT.

The rearrangement uses TRBV6-1 and TRBJ1-5; D possibly corresponds to TRBD1 (6 bases). Germline CDR1 and CDR2: MNHNS and SASEGT. Between the trimmed V and J ends, which lost 5 bases and 5 bases, there was a span of 10 bases. This CDR3 is built from 13 residues. CDR3 DNA: TGTGCCAGCAGTACAGGGAATCATCAGCCCCAGCATTTT. Its translation is CASSTGNHQPQHF.

The chain couples TRBV5-4 to TRBJ2-5; 11 bases match TRBD2. Germline V lookup: CDR1 SGHNT, CDR2 YYREEE (reference sequence). The CDR3 is 14 residues long. V dropped 5 bases and J dropped 3; count of bases not matched to a gene: 3. This CDR3 reads CASSPGLAEETQYF. The CDR3 bases are TGTGCCAGCAGTCCGGGACTAGCGGAAGAGACCCAGTACTTC. The full variable domain, in which reference TRBV5-4 and TRBJ2-5 provide the parts outside the CDR3, is ETGVTQSPTHLIKTRGQQVTLRCSSQSGHNTVSWYQQALGQGPQFIFQYYREEENGRGNFPPRFSGLQFPNYSSELNVNALELDDSALYLCASSPGLAEETQYFGPGTRLLVL.

This clone was seen once. The rearrangement joins TRBV12-3 or TRBV12-4 to TRBJ1-6; a weak D match, TRBD1 (6 bases). Deletions cut 2 bases from V and 10 bases from J, with 9 bases between. The CDR3 has 13 residues. CDR3 nucleotides: TGTGCCAGCAGTTTACCAGGGGAATCACCCCTCCACTTT. It specifies CASSLPGESPLHF.

The chain joins TRBV28 to TRBJ2-1; 7 nucleotides line up with TRBD2. Germline CDR1 is MDHEN and CDR2 is SYDVKM. The length of the CDR3 is 15 residues. The V gene end was trimmed by 2 bases and the J gene end by 12 bases; junction bases not matched to a gene: 13. The DNA of the CDR3 is TGTGCCAGCAGTTTAGGAGGGAGGGGTATAGACGGGCAGTTCTTC. This gives the protein CASSLGGRGIDGQFF.

The chain couples TRBV15 to TRBJ1-2; no firm D call. Trimming removed 3 bases from V and 6 bases from J, with 14 bases in between. This CDR3 has 14 residues. In germline, CDR1 is LNHNV, CDR2 YYDKDF (reference sequence). The CDR3: CATSSPGVFNGYTF. CDR3 DNA: TGTGCCACCAGCAGTCCTGGAGTCTTTAATGGCTACACCTTC.

DNA for the CDR3: TGTGCCAGCACCCTGGGACAGGTCGACTATGGCTACACCTTC. Its protein product is CASTLGQVDYGYTF. The chain carries TRBV5-6 and TRBJ1-2; TRBD1 aligns across 8 bases. CDR3 length: 14 residues. J was trimmed by 3 bases and V by 6 bases; bases with no gene match: 7. CDR1 and CDR2 (germline): SGHDT, YYEEEE.